This T cell receptor beta chain comes out of a study of CD8+CD57+ T cells in acquired aplastic anemia. V shed 2 bases and J shed 2 bases, with 15 bases lying between them. Germline V gene data show CDR1 as SGDLS and CDR2 as YYNGEE. The CDR3 runs to 16 residues. Overall study results and limits: No significant difference in CD8+ Simpson's diversity was found between patients and controls.

The template used for profiling TCR beta VDJ and CDR3 was genomic DNA. One entry per CDR3 protein, called by TCRdb with MiXCR from the reads. The repertoire holds under 200,000 distinct CDR3 sequences, with roughly 63% as singletons. This clonotype was seen repeatedly, ten times or more. The antigen is unknown. The origin of this receptor is a human donor in good health. The chain has TRBV9 and TRBJ2-3; tentative D call: TRBD2 (6 bases). The sequenced material came from sorted CD4+, CD8+, or CD8+CD57+ T cells (not recorded which) from PBMCs. The CDR3 DNA sequence: TGTGCCAGCAGCGTTCTGGGGCTAGCGCTCACAGATACGCAGTATTTT. The encoded protein is CASSVLGLALTDTQYF.